The rows below give T cell receptor beta chains drawn from one sample of a study of identical twins. TCRdb called the 5' RACE reads again in MiXCR, with one record for every CDR3 protein. The repertoire holds roughly 490,000 distinct CDR3 sequences, approximately 14% seen once, with approximately 0.98% in the top ten. The sample also formed part of further work on yellow fever vaccine responses in identical twins.

The sequencing input was CD4+ T cells sorted from blood. All receptors derive from a woman aged 18-29 years in good health. Each CDR3 is given with its conserved first and last residue. Fields, in order: CDR3 DNA, CDR3 protein, D gene, clone size, V gene, J gene. The D gene is left open where the match is weak. Where a row states a size, it is once, few, many or the class of an expanded clone; other rows omit it.

TGCGCCAGCAGCCAAGACGACAGGCCAAGTACGCAGTATTTT	CASSQDDRPSTQYF	NA	few	TRBV4-3	TRBJ2-3
TGCGCCAGCAGCTCGGGACGGACTACCTCCAATGAGCAGTTCTTC	CASSSGRTTSNEQFF	NA	few	TRBV5-1	TRBJ2-1
TGCGCCAGCAGCCCCGGCGGACTAGCGGGCGCGAATAACCCACGGAATGAGCAGTTCTTC	CASSPGGLAGANNPRNEQFF	TRBD2	few	TRBV5-1	TRBJ2-1
TGCAGTGCTAGAAAAGCGGGGACAGATACGCAGTATTTT	CSARKAGTDTQYF	TRBD2	few	TRBV20-1	TRBJ2-3
TGTGCCAGCAGCCCCACTCGGACAGGGGCCGAGCAGTACTTC	CASSPTRTGAEQYF	TRBD1	many	TRBV7-2	TRBJ2-7
TGCGCCAGCAGCTACGGACTAGCGGGGAGAACGAACACCGGGGAGCTGTTTTTT	CASSYGLAGRTNTGELFF	TRBD2	few	TRBV5-1	TRBJ2-2
TGTGCCACCAGCAGAGATCGGGGCGGACAAGAGACCCAGTACTTC	CATSRDRGGQETQYF	NA	many	TRBV15	TRBJ2-5
TGTGCCAGCAGTCGGACTATACCAACCTACGAGCAGTACTTC	CASSRTIPTYEQYF	NA	NA	TRBV28	TRBJ2-7
TGTGCCAGCAGCTTTTCGCAGGGGAGGGACGAGCAGTACTTC	CASSFSQGRDEQYF	NA	few	TRBV7-3	TRBJ2-7
TGTGCCTGGAGGTGGGGGGGCCAAGAGACCCAGTACTTC	CAWRWGGQETQYF	TRBD2	few	TRBV30	TRBJ2-5
TGTGCCAGCCGAGGCAGACGAACACTTGAAGCTTTCTTT	CASRGRRTLEAFF	NA	few	TRBV12-3/TRBV12-4	TRBJ1-1
TGCAGCGTTGAAACACAAAAGAACACTGAAGCTTTCTTT	CSVETQKNTEAFF	NA	NA	TRBV29-1	TRBJ1-1
TGCAGTGCTGGGTCAATAGCGAACACTGAAGCTTTCTTT	CSAGSIANTEAFF	NA	many	TRBV20-1	TRBJ1-1
TGTGCCATCAGTGGAGGGCCTCAGCCCCAGCATTTT	CAISGGPQPQHF	NA	NA	TRBV10-3	TRBJ1-5
TGTGCCAGCAGTCGCCCCGGGACACAGAATGAAAAACTGTTTTTT	CASSRPGTQNEKLFF	NA	NA	TRBV7-8	TRBJ1-4
TGCAGCGTTGATCCCAAATTGACAGGGGAGCGGTTCTTC	CSVDPKLTGERFF	TRBD1	few	TRBV29-1	TRBJ2-1
TGTGCCAGCAGCGTAGCGGGGGCGGAATCCTACAATGAGCAGTTCTTC	CASSVAGAESYNEQFF	NA	many	TRBV9	TRBJ2-1
TGTGCCAGCAGCTCCAGACAGGGGGCTTCGGGTTGGGCAGATACGCAGTATTTT	CASSSRQGASGWADTQYF	TRBD1	NA	TRBV11-2	TRBJ2-3
TGCGCCAGCAGCCAAGTACAGGTTCGCTCTGGGGCCAACGTCCTGACTTTC	CASSQVQVRSGANVLTF	NA	NA	TRBV4-1	TRBJ2-6
TGCAGCGTTGCCAGTCCCCTCGCGACTGGGAACACTGAAGCTTTCTTT	CSVASPLATGNTEAFF	NA	NA	TRBV29-1	TRBJ1-1
TGTGCCAGCAGCTTATCGCCTAAGCGGGAGCTGTTTTTT	CASSLSPKRELFF	NA	NA	TRBV7-6	TRBJ2-2
TGTGCCAGCAGCCGAGGAGCGGGGGGGATCTACGAGCAGTACTTC	CASSRGAGGIYEQYF	TRBD2	NA	TRBV11-1	TRBJ2-7
TGTGCCAGCAGTGAAGAGAGGGGGGGGCGGGCAGATACGCAGTATTTT	CASSEERGGRADTQYF	NA	NA	TRBV6-1	TRBJ2-3
TGTGCCTCCGCTTTGGACAGGGGGAGTCAGCCCCAGCATTTT	CASALDRGSQPQHF	TRBD1	few	TRBV6-4	TRBJ1-5
TGCGCCAGCAGCAAGGTGGCCTACACCGGGGAGCTGTTTTTT	CASSKVAYTGELFF	NA	NA	TRBV5-1	TRBJ2-2
TGCGCCAGCAGCCCCGGGGGTGGGGGAAATTCACCCCTCCACTTT	CASSPGGGGNSPLHF	NA	few	TRBV5-1	TRBJ1-6
TGTGCCACCAGTGATGGGATAATTTCTAGGGAGCTGTTTTTT	CATSDGIISRELFF	NA	many	TRBV24-1	TRBJ2-2
TGCGCCAGCAGCCGGAGGGGACAGGGTAGCGAGACCCAGTACTTC	CASSRRGQGSETQYF	TRBD1	few	TRBV5-1	TRBJ2-5
TGTGCCAGCAGCCCAGTGACAGGGGGGATAAGGAACACTGAAGCTTTCTTT	CASSPVTGGIRNTEAFF	TRBD1	few	TRBV12-3/TRBV12-4	TRBJ1-1
TGTGCCAGTAGAAGAGAGGTCGGCGGGGGCTACGAGCAGTACTTC	CASRREVGGGYEQYF	TRBD2	NA	TRBV19	TRBJ2-7
TGCGCCAGCAGCTTGATACAGGGGTCCCCTTACGAGCAGTACTTC	CASSLIQGSPYEQYF	TRBD1	many	TRBV5-1	TRBJ2-7
TGCGCCAGCAGCCAGTCCCGGACTAGCGGGAGGATTGAGCAGTTCTTC	CASSQSRTSGRIEQFF	TRBD2	few	TRBV4-3	TRBJ2-1
TGTGCCAGCAGGACGGACAGGGTGGGGTCCGGGGAGCTGTTTTTT	CASRTDRVGSGELFF	TRBD1	NA	TRBV28	TRBJ2-2
TGTGCCAGCAGCAAAACAAGGACAACTGAAATGAACACTGAAGCTTTCTTT	CASSKTRTTEMNTEAFF	NA	few	TRBV21-1	TRBJ1-1
TGCGCCAGCAGCAGAGCGGGAGGGCCGTACAATGAGCAGTTCTTC	CASSRAGGPYNEQFF	TRBD2	NA	TRBV5-1	TRBJ2-1
TGCGCCAGCAGCTTGGCCTCGGGGGTAGGACTAGCCCAAGAGACCCAGTACTTC	CASSLASGVGLAQETQYF	TRBD2	many	TRBV5-1	TRBJ2-5
TGTGCCAGCTCATCACCGGGACGGGTTAATGAAAAACTGTTTTTT	CASSSPGRVNEKLFF	NA	NA	TRBV18	TRBJ1-4
TGTGCCAGCAGCGTTTTAGGAAGCTCCTACGAGCAGTACTTC	CASSVLGSSYEQYF	NA	many	TRBV11-2	TRBJ2-7
TGTGCCACCAGTGACCCCGGGACAGGGGTGTACGAGCAGTACTTC	CATSDPGTGVYEQYF	TRBD1	few	TRBV24-1	TRBJ2-7
TGCAGTGGGTATGGGGCAAGACAAGAGACCCAGTACTTC	CSGYGARQETQYF	NA	few	TRBV20-1	TRBJ2-5
TGTGCCAGCAGCTTGGAAAGCACCGGGGAGCTGTTTTTT	CASSLESTGELFF	NA	few	TRBV11-1	TRBJ2-2